The source of this T cell receptor beta chain is a study of blood T cells in healthy people across ages. Study outcomes and limitations: CMV infection status of these donors was not known. A greater number of naive CD4+ cells and higher diversity distinguished long-lived donors from aged donors.

Of note for this clonotype: Its antigen is undetermined.

PCR was performed a second time for about 7 to 11 cycles using a sample-barcoded 5' primer and a J-beta primer mix. TCRdb used MiXCR to reprocess the 5' RACE reads, holding one entry per CDR3 protein. This table holds some 780,000 distinct CDR3 sequences, around three fifths found once. Germline CDR1 and CDR2: LGHNA and YSLEER. Trimming took 0 bases from V and 6 from J; bases not matched to a gene: 8. This CDR3 comprises 16 residues. The rearrangement joins TRBV4-3 to TRBJ2-4, with 7 bases identical to TRBD1. The sequencing input was blood. This TCR was recovered from a man between 40 and 49 years old in good health. Here the CDR3 DNA reads TGCGCCAGCAGCCAAGATCGGAAGGGGGCTGGAAACATTCAGTACTTC. It yields the protein CASSQDRKGAGNIQYF.